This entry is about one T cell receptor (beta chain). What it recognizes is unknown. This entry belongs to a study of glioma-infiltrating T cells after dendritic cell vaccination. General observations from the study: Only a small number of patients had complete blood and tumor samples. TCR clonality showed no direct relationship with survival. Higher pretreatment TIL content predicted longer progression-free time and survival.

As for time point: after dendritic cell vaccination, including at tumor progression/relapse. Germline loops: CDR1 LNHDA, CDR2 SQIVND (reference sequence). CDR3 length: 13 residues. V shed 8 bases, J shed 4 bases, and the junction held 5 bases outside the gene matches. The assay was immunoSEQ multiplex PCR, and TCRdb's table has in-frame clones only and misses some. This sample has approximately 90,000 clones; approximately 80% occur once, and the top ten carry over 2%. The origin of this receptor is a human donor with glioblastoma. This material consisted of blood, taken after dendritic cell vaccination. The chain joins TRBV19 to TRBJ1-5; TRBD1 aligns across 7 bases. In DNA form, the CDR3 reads TGTGCCAGTTTGCAACAGGGGAATCAGCCCCAGCATTTT. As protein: CASLQQGNQPQHF.